This T cell receptor (beta chain) is from a study of cytomegalovirus exposure and HLA in healthy donors. 13 Jbeta primers and 60 Vbeta primers were used for the PCR. Some clones are missing from TCRdb's copy, which holds only in-frame ones; the method was immunoSEQ multiplex PCR. The sample has roughly 240,000 clones, roughly 80% seen once; the top ten hold 5.4%. With respect to this clone: Its antigen is currently unknown.

Overall study findings and caveats: TCR sequences were mostly rare, though some public TCRs occurred in many donors. The study reported that TCR beta sequences accurately predicted HLA-A and HLA-B alleles in most subjects.

The receptor was isolated from a middle-aged woman in good health and CMV-seropositive. Sequencing used PBMCs.

CDR3 bases: TGTGCCAGCAGTTTGGCGGACAGTCAGAACACTGAAGCTTTCTTT. Its translation is CASSLADSQNTEAFF. The gene calls are TRBV28 and TRBJ1-1, with TRBD1 as a possible D gene (6 bases). Trimming removed 3 bases at V and 1 base at J, with 12 bases between. The CDR3 sequence is 15 residues long. CDR1 is MDHEN and CDR2 is SYDVKM in the germline V gene.